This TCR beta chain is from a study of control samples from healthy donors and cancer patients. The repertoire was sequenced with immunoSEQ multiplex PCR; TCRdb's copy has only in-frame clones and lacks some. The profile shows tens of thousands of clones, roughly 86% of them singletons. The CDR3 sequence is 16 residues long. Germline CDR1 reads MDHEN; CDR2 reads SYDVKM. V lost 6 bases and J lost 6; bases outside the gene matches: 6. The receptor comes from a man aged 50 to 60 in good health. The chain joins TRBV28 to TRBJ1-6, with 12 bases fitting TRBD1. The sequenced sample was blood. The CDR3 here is CASSSRDRGRNSPLHF. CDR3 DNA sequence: TGTGCCAGCAGCTCTCGGGACAGGGGGCGTAATTCACCCCTCCACTTT.